This T cell receptor beta chain was identified in a study of OX40 agonist ivuxolimab in advanced cancers. Study-wide background: Each dose-escalation patient presented with hepatocellular carcinoma, melanoma, renal cell or head and neck cancer. Of the participants, more than 35% had some prior anti-PD-1, anti-PD-L1 or anti-CTLA-4 therapy, which was allowed.

Assay used: immunoSEQ multiplex PCR; TCRdb lists only in-frame clones, some missing. The data show around 11,000 clones, about 76% seen once. This CDR3 is built from 15 residues. V lost 3 bases, J lost 7 bases, and 8 bases stayed unmatched. Germline V CDR1 and CDR2: SGDLS, YYNGEE. This TCR was recovered from an adult with an advanced solid tumor such as melanoma, head and neck, liver or kidney cancer. The V gene is TRBV9, the J gene TRBJ2-1, with 9 nucleotides matching TRBD1. The sequencing used CD4+ or CD8+ T cells sorted from blood, collected in a trial of the OX40 agonist ivuxolimab. The CDR3 reads CASSGGQGILNEQFF. CDR3 sequence (DNA): TGTGCCAGCAGCGGGGGACAGGGAATCTTAAATGAGCAGTTCTTC. Using reference TRBV9 and TRBJ2-1 for the parts outside the CDR3, the full variable domain is DSGVTQTPKHLITATGQRVTLRCSPRSGDLSVYWYQQSLDQGLQFLIQYYNGEERAKGNILERFSAQQFPDLHSELNLSSLELGDSALYFCASSGGQGILNEQFFGPGTRLTVL.